This TCR beta chain is drawn from a study of regulatory T cells in long-lasting Graves disease. This clonotype was recorded at least ten times. Its antigen remains unidentified. Building of the TCR beta libraries involved iRepertoire HTBI primers and Arm-PCR of CDR3 regions. Each CDR3 protein gets one entry after TCRdb re-called the multiplex PCR reads with MiXCR. Of approximately 540,000 distinct CDR3 sequences in the sample, around 12% were seen once. Time point denoted: newly diagnosed GD, antithyroid drugs for less than 3 months. Preparation of the TCR library used RNA extracted from PBMCs. This CDR3 comprises 15 residues. Trimming took off 3 bases at V and 4 bases at J, with 12 bases between the two ends. The germline V gene has CDR1 MNHEY and CDR2 SMNVEV (reference sequence). Broader study findings: Researchers examined only peripheral blood and not thyroid tissue.

The same data also went into a second study, on T cells in Graves' hyperthyroidism and ophthalmopathy. That source reports: The study enrolled patients aged 18 to 65 with newly diagnosed hyperthyroidism of under 2 months' duration.

This receptor was identified in a woman in her 30s with Graves disease. The input for sequencing was peripheral blood mononuclear cells (PBMCs), taken at new diagnosis, from a patient treated with antithyroid drugs. The V and J genes are TRBV27 and TRBJ2-2; weak D call: TRBD1 (6 bases). CDR3 sequence: CASSFWGRGTGELFF. CDR3 DNA: TGTGCCAGCAGTTTTTGGGGGCGCGGCACCGGGGAGCTGTTTTTT.